The subject of this entry is one T cell receptor beta chain. This clone showed up just once. It lacks a known antigen. No much larger clone is present one base from it, and per-base qualities are unavailable. These data are taken from a study of T cell changes during pregnancy in multiple sclerosis (dated by TCRdb to between 2018 and 2021). At the level of the whole study: Changes in the T cell repertoire over the course of pregnancy were examined in this study in women with multiple sclerosis.

From its cysteine to its phenylalanine, the CDR3 spans 17 amino acids. Only the CDR3 DNA stays, 51 bases, in frame from base 1. CDR1 and CDR2 were assigned from the germline V gene as MDHEN and SYDVKM. Trimming accounts for 5 bases at V and 4 bases at J, while the number of junction bases matched to no gene is 13. Library preparation employed the immunoSEQ multiplex PCR assay. TCRdb stores this immuneACCESS table with in-frame sequences only. Part of the clones is absent; in the studies checked, under half of the shortfall reflects unresolved V genes, and no reason is known for the rest. This sample is represented by about 74,000 clones; just over 90% of them were singletons. More than 1.3% of the sample belongs to the ten largest clones.

The sample was peripheral blood, taken in the third trimester of pregnancy. This receptor was identified in a female donor with multiple sclerosis, enrolled in a pregnancy study. This receptor chain uses TRBV28 and TRBJ1-3; 8 bases in between match TRBD1. Here the CDR3 is given as CASSRWRGQARGNTIYF. The sequence in DNA is TGTGCCAGCAGTCGGTGGAGGGGACAGGCAAGGGGAAACACCATATATTTT.